What follows are 30 T cell receptor beta chains derived from one specimen sequenced in a study of lung T cells in sarcoidosis with Löfgren's syndrome. From the reads, TCRdb called clonotypes with MiXCR, one entry per CDR3 protein. The profile shows under 20,000 distinct CDR3 sequences, approximately 22% of them singletons. Sequencing was done on a sample of CD4+ T cells from bronchoalveolar lavage. Receptor source: a human donor with sarcoidosis (Löfgren's syndrome or another form), or a control subject (not recorded which).

By share, this clonotype ranks as medium-sized. J is TRBJ2-1 and V is TRBV6-2 or TRBV6-3; D is possibly TRBD2 (6 bases). Germline lookup yields CDR1 MNHEY and CDR2 SVGEGT. This CDR3 is 15 amino acids long. V was cut by 2 bases and J by 7 bases, with 15 bases left in between. The CDR3 sequence: CASSYNMRGTNEQFF. CDR3 sequence (DNA): TGTGCCAGCAGTTACAACATGAGAGGGACTAATGAGCAGTTCTTC.

This clonotype was recorded many times. This sequence joins TRBV28 and TRBJ2-7; a possible D gene is TRBD2 (6 bases). Germline V lookup: CDR1 MDHEN, CDR2 SYDVKM. The CDR3 contains 14 residues. V lost 8 bases and J lost 1, with 15 bases in between. The DNA of the CDR3 is TGTGCCAGCCTCGTGGGGGGAACATCCTACGAGCAGTACTTC. Its translation: CASLVGGTSYEQYF.

A note on this clonotype: The CDR3 does not close with the conserved phenylalanine or tryptophan, likely indicating a read error. The chain carries TRBV6-1 and TRBJ2-7, with D possibly TRBD2 on 5 matching bases. CDR1 and CDR2 from the germline V gene are MNHNS and SASEGT. This CDR3 has 13 amino acids. CDR3 nucleotide sequence: TGTGCCAGCAAAGCTAGCAATTCCTACGAACAGTACTCC. This codes for CASKASNSYEQYS.

This clonotype was counted a few times. The chain couples TRBV7-9 to TRBJ2-3, with 8 positions matching TRBD1. The CDR3 is made up of 15 amino acids. The V gene's germline CDR1 is SEHNR and CDR2 FQNEAQ (reference sequence). The V segment lost 4 bases and the J segment 1 base; nucleotides outside the gene matches: 4. CDR3 protein: CASSSQGAGTDTQYF. DNA for the CDR3: TGTGCCAGCAGCTCGCAGGGGGCTGGCACAGATACGCAGTATTTT.

This clonotype is medium-sized (0.01 to 0.1%) within its sample. V is TRBV6-2 or TRBV6-3 and J is TRBJ2-1; the D gene could be TRBD1 or TRBD2 (7 bases each). Trimming stripped 5 bases from V and 5 bases from J, with 22 bases between. CDR1 and CDR2 from the germline V gene are MNHEY and SVGEGT. The CDR3 extends over 17 amino acids. The CDR3 here is CASSPPRGGGQNNEQFF. The CDR3 coding sequence is TGTGCCAGCAGTCCCCCGCGGGGAGGGGGCCAGAACAATGAGCAGTTCTTC.

V and J are TRBV7-2 and TRBJ2-1, with D unclear. This CDR3 has 14 amino acids. Germline CDR1 and CDR2: SGHTA and FQGNSA. Deletions cut 4 bases from V and 4 bases from J, with 11 bases between. This CDR3 is CASSSGLGYNEQFF. The CDR3 DNA sequence: TGTGCCAGCAGCTCTGGCCTAGGGTACAATGAGCAGTTCTTC.

As for this clonotype: It may be a read error: a sequence one base away is much more abundant. Likely a read error: the CDR3 ends without its conserved phenylalanine or tryptophan. The CDR3 is CATSTQANQPQHS. As DNA, the CDR3 is TGTGCCACCAGCACACAGGCCAATCAGCCCCAGCATTCT. V usage is TRBV15 and J usage is TRBJ1-5; tentatively, D is TRBD1 (5 bases). CDR3 size: 13 residues. V lost 4 bases and J 3 bases, leaving 7 bases between the germline ends. Germline CDR1 and CDR2: LNHNV and YYDKDF (reference sequence).

Comments on this clonotype: A much larger clone differs from this one at a single base, so this may be a read error. The chain couples TRBV5-1 to TRBJ1-1; perhaps TRBD1 as D (5 bases). There are 14 residues in the CDR3. Germline CDR1 is SGHRS and CDR2 is YFSETQ. The CDR3 spells CAGSFSGQNTEAFF. In nucleotides, the CDR3 is TGCGCCGGCAGCTTTTCAGGGCAGAACACTGAAGCTTTCTTT. The whole variable domain, filled in from reference TRBV5-1 and TRBJ1-1, reads KAGVTQTPRYLIKTRGQQVTLSCSPISGHRSVSWYQQTPGQGLQFLFEYFSETQRNKGNFPGRFSGRQFSNSRSEMNVSTLELGDSALYLCAGSFSGQNTEAFFGQGTRLTVV.

By share of the sample, this clonotype is medium-sized. The chain is built from TRBV6-2 or TRBV6-3 and TRBJ2-1; D possibly corresponds to TRBD1 (6 bases). The germline V gene encodes CDR1 MNHEY and CDR2 SVGEGT. Deletions cut 3 bases from V and 5 bases from J, with 11 bases between. The CDR3 runs to 14 residues. The CDR3 sequence: CASSYQDRDNEQFF. In DNA form, the CDR3 reads TGTGCCAGCAGTTATCAGGACAGAGACAATGAGCAGTTCTTC.

This clonotype was seen a handful of times. The chain employs TRBV19 and TRBJ1-1; weak D call: TRBD1 (5 bases). There are 14 residues in the CDR3. CDR1 and CDR2 from the germline V gene are LNHDA and SQIVND (reference sequence). V dropped 2 bases and J dropped 0 bases, with 7 bases sitting between them. The CDR3, as DNA: TGTGCCAGTAGTATACAGGGCCTGAACACTGAAGCTTTCTTT. This codes for CASSIQGLNTEAFF.

As for this clonotype: This sequence may be a read error, since a much larger clone differs from it by one base. The genes are TRBV20-1 and TRBJ2-5, with a tentative D call TRBD2 (6 bases). Per the germline V gene, CDR1 is DFQATT and CDR2 is SNEGSKA (reference sequence). This CDR3 spans 11 amino acids. The CDR3 sequence: CSASGGETQHF. CDR3 DNA: TGCAGTGCTAGCGGGGGAGAGACCCAGCACTTC.

In its sample, this clonotype was seen many times. The chain has TRBV28 and TRBJ2-7, with 8 bases fitting TRBD2. Germline V gives CDR1 MDHEN, CDR2 SYDVKM. The trim removed 2 bases at V and 0 bases at J, leaving 6 bases unmatched. CDR3 length equals 16 residues. The CDR3 region has the DNA TGTGCCAGCAGTTTAAGTGGTAGCGGGAACTCCTACGAGCAGTACTTC. As protein: CASSLSGSGNSYEQYF. Together with reference TRBV28 and TRBJ2-7, the CDR3 gives the full variable domain: DVKVTQSSRYLVKRTGEKVFLECVQDMDHENMFWYRQDPGLGLRLIYFSYDVKMKEKGDIPEGYSVSREKKERFSLILESASTNQTSMYLCASSLSGSGNSYEQYFGPGTRLTVT.

By proportion, this clonotype is medium-sized. The chain is built from TRBV28 and TRBJ1-3, with D perhaps TRBD1 (6 bases). Germline assignment: CDR1 MDHEN and CDR2 SYDVKM. The CDR3 consists of 15 residues. Trimming removed 1 base from V and 1 base from J, with 8 bases in between. DNA for the CDR3: TGTGCCAGCAGTTTATTACAGGGATCTGGAAACACCATATATTTT. As protein: CASSLLQGSGNTIYF.

As for this clonotype: Just one base apart from a much larger clone, this may be a read error. The V and J genes are TRBV5-4 and TRBJ2-1; perhaps TRBD2 as D (7 bases). Per the germline V gene, CDR1 is SGHNT and CDR2 is YYREEE (reference sequence). The CDR3 has 13 amino acids. The DNA for the CDR3 is TGTGCCAGCAGCTTAGAGCGGGACAATGGGCAGTTCTTC. Translation gives CASSLERDNGQFF.

This clonotype was seen at least ten times. V usage is TRBV7-2 and J usage is TRBJ2-5; 7 nucleotides match TRBD1. The junction had 8 bases not matched to a gene; V was cut back by 5 bases and J by 5 bases. The germline V gene has CDR1 SGHTA and CDR2 FQGNSA. The CDR3 contains 14 residues. The CDR3 is CASSKNRGGETQYF. CDR3 bases: TGTGCCAGCAGCAAAAACAGGGGCGGGGAGACCCAGTACTTC. Full variable domain (outside the CDR3, taken from reference TRBV7-2 and TRBJ2-5): GAGVSQSPSNKVTEKGKDVELRCDPISGHTALYWYRQSLGQGLEFLIYFQGNSAPDKSGLPSDRFSAERTGGSVSTLTIQRTQQEDSAVYLCASSKNRGGETQYFGPGTRLLVL.

The sample holds one count of this clonotype. The chain carries TRBV28 and TRBJ2-5; TRBD1 aligns across 7 bases. From germline, CDR1 is MDHEN and CDR2 SYDVKM. Germline trimming cut 5 bases from V and 7 bases from J; bases unmatched to any gene: 10. The CDR3 length is 14 residues. The CDR3, as DNA: TGTGCCAGCAGTCTAGACAGGGTTGCAGGGACCCAGTACTTC. It is translated as CASSLDRVAGTQYF.

J is TRBJ1-5 and V is TRBV18; no clear D gene. This CDR3 is 15 amino acids long. Germline CDR1 reads KGHSH; CDR2 reads LQKENI. Trimming pared 6 bases from V and 0 bases from J, leaving 12 bases between. CDR3 protein: CASSPDPNSNQPQHF. The CDR3 DNA is TGTGCCAGCTCCCCGGACCCAAATAGCAATCAGCCCCAGCATTTT.

This clonotype was counted many times. The chain uses TRBV4-3 and TRBJ1-1, with D maybe TRBD1 (5 bases). The CDR3 has 14 amino acids. V lost 0 bases, J lost 4 bases, and 9 bases lay in between. The germline V gene encodes CDR1 LGHNA and CDR2 YSLEER. DNA of the CDR3: TGCGCCAGCAGCCAAGACCGGGGACGCACTGAAGCTTTCTTT. Protein: CASSQDRGRTEAFF.

On this clonotype: Mismatch with germline at one junction end may stem from a read error. The V and J genes are TRBV6-1 and TRBJ2-1, with 7 nucleotides matching TRBD2. The CDR3 runs 15 residues. Per the germline V gene, CDR1 is MNHNS and CDR2 is SASEGT. The CDR3 DNA is TGTGCCAGCAGACTTCTAGCGGTGAGACGCAATGAGCAGCTCTTC. This codes for CASRLLAVRRNEQLF.

In its sample, this clonotype is medium-sized. This sequence joins TRBV28 and TRBJ2-3; the D is unclear. The CDR3 spans 14 residues. Germline values: CDR1 MDHEN, CDR2 SYDVKM. V was trimmed by 2 bases and J by 2 bases, leaving 8 bases between them. The CDR3 spells CASSLIPHTDTQYF. CDR3 DNA sequence: TGTGCCAGCAGTTTAATTCCTCACACAGATACGCAGTATTTT.

The chain links TRBV7-9 to TRBJ1-1, with a possible D match to TRBD1 (5 bases). There are 17 residues in the CDR3. Germline V CDR1 and CDR2: SEHNR, FQNEAQ (reference sequence). V lost 5 bases, J lost 0 bases, and 19 bases lay in between. CDR3 loop: CASSKSSRDGVNTEAFF. CDR3 in DNA: TGTGCCAGCAGCAAAAGCAGCCGGGACGGCGTGAACACTGAAGCTTTCTTT.

Points on this clonotype: A single base separates this from a much larger clone, so it may be a read error. This chain connects TRBV5-1 to TRBJ1-1, with D hard to call. Germline V gives CDR1 SGHRS, CDR2 YFSETQ. Trimming removed 6 bases at V and 3 bases at J, with 12 bases between. The CDR3 loop spans 13 amino acids. CDR3 sequence reads: CASISSWDTEAFF. The DNA for the CDR3 is TGCGCCAGCATCTCGAGTTGGGACACTGAAGCTTTCTTT.

In the case of this clonotype: A much larger clone differs from this one at a single base, so this may be a read error. The V and J genes are TRBV7-2 and TRBJ2-4, with unresolved D. Trimming cost V 6 bases and J 3 bases, with 15 bases left between them. The germline V gene encodes CDR1 SGHTA and CDR2 FQGNSA. This CDR3 is 15 amino acids long. CDR3 sequence (DNA): TGTGCCAGCAGTTTGCCGGGCTCACTCAAAAACATTCAGTACTTC. It yields the protein CASSLPGSLKNIQYF.

This clonotype was seen more than once but under ten times. A much bigger clone sits one base away, suggesting this may be a read error. In nucleotides, the CDR3 is TGTGCCAGCAGTTTAGCCGGGGCTAGCCAAGAGACCCAGTACTTC. Amino acids: CASSLAGASQETQYF. The chain is built from TRBV28 and TRBJ2-5; D may be TRBD1 or TRBD2 (5 bases each). CDR1 is MDHEN, CDR2 SYDVKM, per germline. The CDR3 covers 15 residues. Between the trimmed V and J ends, which lost 2 bases and 1 base, there was a span of 11 bases.

This clonotype was seen many times. The chain combines TRBV20-1 with TRBJ2-1; tentatively, D is TRBD1 (5 bases). V lost 3 bases and J lost 4, with 19 bases in between. There are 16 residues in the CDR3. Germline-derived CDR1 and CDR2 are DFQATT and SNEGSKA (reference sequence). The CDR3 DNA is TGCAGTGCTAGGTCTTCTGGGGCCGCCCGGTACAATGAGCAGTTCTTC. Protein sequence: CSARSSGAARYNEQFF.

Note on this clonotype: A much larger clone differs from this one at a single base, so this may be a read error. The chain joins TRBV2 to TRBJ2-5, with no clear D. CDR3 length equals 14 residues. V lost 5 bases and J lost 4, with 14 bases in between. Germline values: CDR1 SNHLY, CDR2 FYNNEI. CDR3 nucleotides: TGTGCCAGCAGTTCCGAGGTACGTGGAGAGACCCAGTACTTC. As protein: CASSSEVRGETQYF.

Note on this clonotype: Given a much more abundant clone one base away, this may be a read error. The chain carries TRBV12-3 or TRBV12-4 and TRBJ1-1; D is perhaps TRBD1 (6 bases). Trimming pared 7 bases from V and 5 bases from J, leaving 14 bases between. The CDR3 length is 13 residues. CDR3 loop: CASTSGGGTEAFF. The CDR3 DNA is TGTGCCAGCACCTCAGGAGGGGGGACTGAAGCTTTCTTT.

This clonotype was picked up many times. The rearrangement joins TRBV6-1 to TRBJ2-5; the D is unclear. This CDR3 has 13 amino acids. The V end lost 8 bases, the J end lost 3 bases, and 13 bases lay between the germline ends. The germline gives CDR1 MNHNS, CDR2 SASEGT. The chain's CDR3 is CASQSKGKETQYF. CDR3 DNA sequence: TGTGCCAGCCAGAGTAAGGGTAAAGAGACCCAGTACTTC.

About this clonotype: With a much larger clone just one base away, this may be a read error. The chain uses TRBV28 and TRBJ2-5; D remains unclear. From germline, CDR1 is MDHEN and CDR2 SYDVKM. CDR3 size: 15 residues. V lost 6 bases and J 1 base, leaving 15 bases between the germline ends. The CDR3 sequence: CASRSNSKFQETQYF. The CDR3 nucleotides are TGTGCCAGCAGGTCCAACAGTAAGTTCCAAGAGACCCAGTACTTC. The variable domain in full, completed from reference TRBV28 and TRBJ2-5, reads DVKVTQSSRYLVKRTGEKVFLECVQDMDHENMFWYRQDPGLGLRLIYFSYDVKMKEKGDIPEGYSVSREKKERFSLILESASTNQTSMYLCASRSNSKFQETQYFGPGTRLLVL.

In regard to this clonotype: This may be a read error: a much more frequent sequence differs by one nucleotide. This chain connects TRBV5-4 to TRBJ2-6; either TRBD1 or TRBD2 may fit D (5 bases each). Germline V gene data show CDR1 as SGHNT and CDR2 as YYREEE (reference sequence). The CDR3 spans 20 residues. In DNA form, the CDR3 reads TGTGCCAGCAGCTTGCCCTTCGGCAGAGGGAAGAGAGCTGGGGCCAACGTCCAGACTTTC. This encodes CASSLPFGRGKRAGANVQTF.